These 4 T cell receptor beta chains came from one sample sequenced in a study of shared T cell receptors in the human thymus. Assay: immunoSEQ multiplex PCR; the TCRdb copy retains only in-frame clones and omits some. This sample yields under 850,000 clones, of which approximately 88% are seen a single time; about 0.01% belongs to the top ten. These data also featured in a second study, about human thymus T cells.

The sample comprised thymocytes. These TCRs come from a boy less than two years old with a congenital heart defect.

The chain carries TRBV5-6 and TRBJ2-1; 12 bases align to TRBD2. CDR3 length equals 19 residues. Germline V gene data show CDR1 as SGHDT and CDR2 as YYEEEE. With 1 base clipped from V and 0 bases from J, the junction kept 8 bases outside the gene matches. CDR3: CASSLPGLAGLSSYNEQFF. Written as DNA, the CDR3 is TGTGCCAGCAGCTTGCCGGGACTAGCGGGCCTTAGCTCCTACAATGAGCAGTTCTTC.

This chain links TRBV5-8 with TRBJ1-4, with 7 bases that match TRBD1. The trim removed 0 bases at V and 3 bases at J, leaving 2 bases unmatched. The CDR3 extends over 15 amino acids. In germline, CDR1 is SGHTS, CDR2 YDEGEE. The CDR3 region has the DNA TGTGCCAGCAGCTTGGAAGGGACAGCTAATGAAAAACTGTTTTTT. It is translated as CASSLEGTANEKLFF.

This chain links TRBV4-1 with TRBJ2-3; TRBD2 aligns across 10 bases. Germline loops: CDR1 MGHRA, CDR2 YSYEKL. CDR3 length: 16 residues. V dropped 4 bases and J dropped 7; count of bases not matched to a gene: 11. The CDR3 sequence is CASSPSLAGAEYTQYF. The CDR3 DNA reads TGCGCCAGCAGCCCGTCCCTAGCGGGAGCCGAATATACGCAGTATTTT.

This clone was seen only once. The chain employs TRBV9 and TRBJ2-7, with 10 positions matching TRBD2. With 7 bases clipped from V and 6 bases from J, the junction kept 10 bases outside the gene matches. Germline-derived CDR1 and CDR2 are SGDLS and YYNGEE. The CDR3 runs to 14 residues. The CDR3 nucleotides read TGTGCCAGCCCCCTAGCGGGAGAGTCTAGCGAGCAGTACTTC. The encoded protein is CASPLAGESSEQYF. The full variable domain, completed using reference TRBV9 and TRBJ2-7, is DSGVTQTPKHLITATGQRVTLRCSPRSGDLSVYWYQQSLDQGLQFLIQYYNGEERAKGNILERFSAQQFPDLHSELNLSSLELGDSALYFCASPLAGESSEQYFGPGTRLTVT.